This TCR beta chain was profiled in a study of circulating CD8 cells and anti-PD-1 response in melanoma. As for the study in general: Patients received intravenous nivolumab, 3 mg/kg, every 2 weeks. Six of 13 patients had prior targeted therapy or immunotherapy; seven did not. Broader study findings: At M1, fewer than 7% of TRB clonotypes appeared in multiple subsets.

This clonotype is judged large (0.1 to 1%). As yet, its antigen is unknown. The V gene's germline CDR1 is SGHDN and CDR2 FVKESK. The CDR3 loop spans 14 amino acids. With 3 bases removed from V and 5 bases from J, the gap between germline ends came to 13 bases. From live CD3+CD8+TCRalphabeta+ cells, four PD-1 and/or TIGIT subsets were sorted. TCR libraries were prepared from roughly 14 ng of total RNA with the QIAseq Immune Repertoire TCR panel. TCRdb reprocessed the reads via MiXCR and lists one record per CDR3 protein. The table shows about 2,000 distinct CDR3 sequences, with 6% to 6.5% occurring only once.

Sequencing used CD8+ T cells from PBMCs, obtained at baseline or after one month of anti-PD-1 therapy (not recorded which). The gene calls are TRBV14 and TRBJ1-2; D uncertain. The TCR comes from a human donor with melanoma. The CDR3 DNA reads TGTGCCAGCAGCCATGGCAGCGAGCCTTATGGCTACACCTTC. Protein: CASSHGSEPYGYTF.